This paragraph covers one TCR beta chain sequence. Time point specified: week 3, after first cycle of checkpoint inhibitor. The protocol was immunoSEQ multiplex PCR, while the TCRdb copy is restricted to in-frame clones and leaves out a portion. The sample has around 15,000 clones; more than 85% are singletons. These data originate in a study of blood T cell dynamics during melanoma immunotherapy. V shed 7 bases and J shed 2 bases, with 12 bases lying between them. The CDR3 runs 15 residues. Germline CDR1 and CDR2: SEHNR and FQNEAQ (reference sequence). Sequenced here: blood, sampled from a patient treated with checkpoint blockade. This clonotype was sampled from a human donor with melanoma. V and J are TRBV7-9 and TRBJ2-6; D is ambiguous. CDR3 amino acids: CASIHLSAGANVLTF. The CDR3 nucleotides are TGTGCCAGCATCCACCTCTCGGCTGGGGCCAACGTCCTGACTTTC.